This entry concerns a single T cell receptor beta chain. One end of the junction is discordant with germline, which a read error may explain. This sample is drawn from a study of T cell changes during pregnancy in multiple sclerosis. The CDR3 totals 11 residues. Germline V CDR1 and CDR2: MRHNA, SNTAGT. This table comes from immunoSEQ multiplex PCR, and its TCRdb copy is limited to in-frame clones, with some not included. This sample has 50,000 to 65,000 clones, with roughly nine tenths found just once. The sample in question was CD4+ T cells from peripheral blood mononuclear cells, obtained in the first trimester of pregnancy. The TCR comes from a female donor with multiple sclerosis, enrolled in a pregnancy study. V is TRBV6-4 and J is TRBJ2-1, with a possible D match to TRBD2 (6 bases). The CDR3 DNA reads as TGTGCCAGCAGTGATTCTATCCGGAGGGTCTTC. Amino acid sequence: CASSDSIRRVF.